Listed here are 9 T cell receptor beta chains from one sample, sequenced in a study of early T cells in non-severe SARS-CoV-2 infection. TCRdb processed the 5' RACE reads anew with MiXCR; each CDR3 protein has one entry. The sample has around 33,000 distinct CDR3 sequences; about 5% are singletons. What was sequenced was whole blood. The source of these receptors is an adult who was a healthcare worker with PCR-confirmed SARS-CoV-2 infection or an uninfected control (not recorded which).

This clonotype occurred many times. This chain joins TRBV4-1 and TRBJ2-3, with D hard to call. The length of the CDR3 is 16 residues. The V gene lost 4 bases and the J gene lost 0 bases, with 14 bases spanning the gap. Germline V gene data show CDR1 as MGHRA and CDR2 as YSYEKL. The CDR3 here is CASSPVAAASTDTQYF. The CDR3 nucleotides are TGCGCCAGCAGCCCCGTGGCTGCTGCGAGCACAGATACGCAGTATTTT.

This clonotype has ten or more counts. V and J are TRBV5-1 and TRBJ2-5; 8 nucleotides match TRBD2. Germline trimming cut 0 bases from V and 3 bases from J; bases unmatched to any gene: 10. CDR1 is SGHRS, CDR2 YFSETQ, per germline. The CDR3 has 17 residues. The CDR3 is CASSLGLAWGGEETQYF. The DNA of the CDR3 is TGCGCCAGCAGCTTGGGACTAGCGTGGGGAGGTGAAGAGACCCAGTACTTC.

The chain joins TRBV5-1 to TRBJ1-3, with a possible D match to TRBD1 (5 bases). Trimming stripped 4 bases from V and 8 bases from J, with 16 bases between. This CDR3 has 14 residues. CDR1 and CDR2 from the germline V gene are SGHRS and YFSETQ. The CDR3 region is CASSPGTPADTIYF. The CDR3 DNA is TGCGCCAGCAGCCCTGGGACCCCGGCGGACACCATATATTTT.

This clonotype has ten or more counts. The CDR3 nucleotides read TGCAGCGTTGATGGACTAGCGGGATACTTGCCCACAGATACGCAGTATTTT. Its protein product is CSVDGLAGYLPTDTQYF. The rearrangement links TRBV29-1 to TRBJ2-3; TRBD2 matches at 12 bases. This CDR3 is built from 17 residues. Unmatched junction bases numbered 9, after V lost 3 bases and J lost 2 bases. CDR1 SQVTM and CDR2 ANQGSEA come from the germline V gene.

This clonotype was seen repeatedly, ten times or more. The CDR3 DNA reads TGTGCCAGCAGCTTAGGGGCGGAGGAGACCCAGTACTTC. Amino acids: CASSLGAEETQYF. The rearrangement joins TRBV7-9 to TRBJ2-5; no definite D call. The CDR3 has 13 residues. Trimming cost V 1 base and J 5 bases, with 8 bases left between them. Per germline, CDR1 SEHNR and CDR2 FQNEAQ (reference sequence). Full variable domain (rest looked up from reference TRBV7-9 and TRBJ2-5): DTGVSQNPRHKITKRGQNVTFRCDPISEHNRLYWYRQTLGQGPEFLTYFQNEAQLEKSRLLSDRFSAERPKGSFSTLEIQRTEQGDSAMYLCASSLGAEETQYFGPGTRLLVL.

This clonotype showed up many times. V is TRBV9 and J is TRBJ1-3; D unclear. Deletions cut 0 bases from V and 2 bases from J, with 9 bases between. Germline V lookup: CDR1 SGDLS, CDR2 YYNGEE. The CDR3 contains 15 residues. CDR3 in DNA: TGTGCCAGCAGCGTAGGAATACCCCCTGGAAACACCATATATTTT. Translating it yields CASSVGIPPGNTIYF.

The chain joins TRBV7-3 to TRBJ2-3, with D uncertain. Between the trimmed V and J ends, which lost 3 bases and 1 base, there was a span of 11 bases. The CDR3 is 15 residues long. Per the germline V gene, CDR1 is SGHTA and CDR2 is FQGTGA. The DNA for the CDR3 is TGTGCCAGCAGCTTTACCGGCGGCGGCACAGATACGCAGTATTTT. Translation gives CASSFTGGGTDTQYF.

This clonotype was counted many times. This chain uses TRBV28 with TRBJ1-3, with D possibly being TRBD1 (5 bases). The ends were cut back, 4 bases at V and 4 bases at J, with 11 bases in the middle. The CDR3 sequence is 14 residues long. CDR1 and CDR2 from the germline V gene are MDHEN and SYDVKM. CDR3 in amino acids: CASSSPRQGNTIYF. CDR3 DNA: TGTGCCAGCAGTTCACCCAGACAGGGAAACACCATATATTTT.

The sample holds many counts of this clonotype. This chain links TRBV27 with TRBJ1-5, with D perhaps matching TRBD1 (6 bases). V was trimmed by 8 bases and J by 9 bases, leaving 11 bases between them. The CDR3 totals 11 residues. Germline CDR1 is MNHEY and CDR2 is SMNVEV (reference sequence). CDR3 sequence: CASGHRAPQHF. CDR3 DNA sequence: TGTGCCAGCGGACACAGGGCGCCCCAGCATTTT.